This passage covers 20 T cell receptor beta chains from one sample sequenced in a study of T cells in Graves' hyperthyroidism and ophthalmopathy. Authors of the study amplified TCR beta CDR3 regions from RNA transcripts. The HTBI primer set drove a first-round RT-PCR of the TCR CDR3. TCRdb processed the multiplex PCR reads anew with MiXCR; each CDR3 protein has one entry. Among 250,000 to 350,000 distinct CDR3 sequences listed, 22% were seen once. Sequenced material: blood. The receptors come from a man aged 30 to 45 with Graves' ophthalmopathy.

The CDR3: CASSTGTGVYYGYTF. In DNA form, the CDR3 reads TGTGCCAGCAGTACCGGGACAGGGGTTTATTATGGCTACACCTTC. The chain recombines TRBV28 with TRBJ1-2; 10 nucleotides line up with TRBD1. Trimming removed 5 bases from V and 5 bases from J; junction bases left unmatched: 8. Germline V CDR1 and CDR2: MDHEN, SYDVKM. The CDR3 totals 15 residues.

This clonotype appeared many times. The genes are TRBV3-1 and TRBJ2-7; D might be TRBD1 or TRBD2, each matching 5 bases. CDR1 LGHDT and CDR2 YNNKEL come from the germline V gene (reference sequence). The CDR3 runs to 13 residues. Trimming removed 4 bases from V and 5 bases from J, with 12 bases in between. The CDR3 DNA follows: TGTGCCAGCAGCCTTGACCGGGGCCACGAGCAGTACTTC. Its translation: CASSLDRGHEQYF.

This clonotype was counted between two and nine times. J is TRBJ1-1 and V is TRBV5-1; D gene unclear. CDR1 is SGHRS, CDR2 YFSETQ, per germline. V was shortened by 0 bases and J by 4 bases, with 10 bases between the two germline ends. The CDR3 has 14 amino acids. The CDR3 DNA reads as TGCGCCAGCAGCTTGGGTTATAGTGGCACTGAAGCTTTCTTT. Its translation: CASSLGYSGTEAFF.

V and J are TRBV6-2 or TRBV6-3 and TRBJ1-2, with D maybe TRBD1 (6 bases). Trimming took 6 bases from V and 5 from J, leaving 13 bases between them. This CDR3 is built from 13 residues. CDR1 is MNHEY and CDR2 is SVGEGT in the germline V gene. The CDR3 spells CASSNRVGYGYTF. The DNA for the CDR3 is TGTGCCAGCAGCAACAGGGTTGGTTATGGCTACACCTTC.

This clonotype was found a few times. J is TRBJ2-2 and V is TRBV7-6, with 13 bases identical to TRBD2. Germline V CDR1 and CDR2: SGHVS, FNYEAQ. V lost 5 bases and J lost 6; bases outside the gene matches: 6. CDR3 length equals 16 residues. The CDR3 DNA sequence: TGTGCCAGCAGCCTGAGGACTAGCGGGAGTGCCGGGGAGCTGTTTTTT. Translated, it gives CASSLRTSGSAGELFF.

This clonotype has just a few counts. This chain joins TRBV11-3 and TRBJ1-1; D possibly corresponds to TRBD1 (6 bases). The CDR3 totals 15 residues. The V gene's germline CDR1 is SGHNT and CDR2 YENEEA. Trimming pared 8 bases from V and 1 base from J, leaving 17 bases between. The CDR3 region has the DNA TGTGCCAGCTCCGAGGGGGTTTGGCAGAACACTGAAGCTTTCTTT. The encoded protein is CASSEGVWQNTEAFF.

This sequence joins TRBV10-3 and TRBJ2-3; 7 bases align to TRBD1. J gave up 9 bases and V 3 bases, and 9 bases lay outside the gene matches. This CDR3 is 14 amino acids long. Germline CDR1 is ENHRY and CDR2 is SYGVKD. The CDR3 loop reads CAISDRQGPGTQYF. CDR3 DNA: TGTGCCATCAGTGACAGACAGGGTCCCGGGACGCAGTATTTT.

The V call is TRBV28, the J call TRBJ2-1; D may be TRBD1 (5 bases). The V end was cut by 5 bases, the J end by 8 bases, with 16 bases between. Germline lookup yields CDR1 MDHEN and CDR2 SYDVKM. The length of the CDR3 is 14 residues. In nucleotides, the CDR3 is TGTGCCAGCAGTATGCACAGGAGAATAGATGAGCAGTTCTTC. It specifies CASSMHRRIDEQFF.

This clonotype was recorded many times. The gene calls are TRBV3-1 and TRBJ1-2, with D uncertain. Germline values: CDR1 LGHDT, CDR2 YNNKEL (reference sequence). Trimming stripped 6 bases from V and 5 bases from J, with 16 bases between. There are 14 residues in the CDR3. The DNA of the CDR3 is TGTGCCAGCAGTAACCTCCGGGGTTTTTATGGCTACACCTTC. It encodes CASSNLRGFYGYTF. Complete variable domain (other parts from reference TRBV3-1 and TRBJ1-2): DTAVSQTPKYLVTQMGNDKSIKCEQNLGHDTMYWYKQDSKKFLKIMFSYNNKELIINETVPNRFSPKSPDKAHLNLHINSLELGDSAVYFCASSNLRGFYGYTFGSGTRLTVV.

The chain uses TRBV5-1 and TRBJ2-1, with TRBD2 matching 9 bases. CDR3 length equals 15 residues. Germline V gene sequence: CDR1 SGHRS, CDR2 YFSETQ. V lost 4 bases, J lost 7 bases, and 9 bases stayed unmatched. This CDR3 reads CASSPSTSGLNEQFF. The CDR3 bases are TGCGCCAGCAGCCCATCGACTAGCGGTTTAAATGAGCAGTTCTTC. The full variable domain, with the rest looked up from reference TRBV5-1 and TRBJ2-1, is KAGVTQTPRYLIKTRGQQVTLSCSPISGHRSVSWYQQTPGQGLQFLFEYFSETQRNKGNFPGRFSGRQFSNSRSEMNVSTLELGDSALYLCASSPSTSGLNEQFFGPGTRLTVL.

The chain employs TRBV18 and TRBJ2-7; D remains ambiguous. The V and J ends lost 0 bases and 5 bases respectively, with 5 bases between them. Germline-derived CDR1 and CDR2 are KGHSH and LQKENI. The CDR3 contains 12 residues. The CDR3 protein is CASSPPRNEQYF. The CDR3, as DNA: TGTGCCAGCTCACCACCCAGGAACGAGCAGTACTTC. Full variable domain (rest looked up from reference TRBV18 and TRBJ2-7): NAGVMQNPRHLVRRRGQEARLRCSPMKGHSHVYWYRQLPEEGLKFMVYLQKENIIDESGMPKERFSAEFPKEGPSILRIQQVVRGDSAAYFCASSPPRNEQYFGPGTRLTVT.

CDR3 loop: CATSDPGLYTDTQYF. For the CDR3, the DNA is TGTGCCACCAGTGACCCAGGGCTCTACACAGATACGCAGTATTTT. V usage is TRBV24-1 and J usage is TRBJ2-3; tentatively, D is TRBD1 (5 bases). The CDR3 extends over 15 amino acids. V lost 4 bases, J lost 2 bases, and 12 bases lay in between. Germline V gene sequence: CDR1 KGHDR, CDR2 SFDVKD.

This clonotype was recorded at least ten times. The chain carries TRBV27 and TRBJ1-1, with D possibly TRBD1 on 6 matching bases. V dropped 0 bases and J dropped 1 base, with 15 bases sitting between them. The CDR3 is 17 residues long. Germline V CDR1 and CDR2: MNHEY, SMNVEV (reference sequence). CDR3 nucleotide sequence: TGTGCCAGCAGTTTATCGAGGTGGGGGGCATCGAACACTGAAGCTTTCTTT. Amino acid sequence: CASSLSRWGASNTEAFF.

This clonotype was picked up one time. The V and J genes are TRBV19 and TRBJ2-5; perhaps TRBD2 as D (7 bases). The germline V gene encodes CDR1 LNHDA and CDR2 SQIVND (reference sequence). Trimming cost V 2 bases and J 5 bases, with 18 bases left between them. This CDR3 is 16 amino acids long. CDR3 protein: CASSILSGRGKETQYF. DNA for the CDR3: TGTGCCAGTAGTATATTGAGTGGGAGGGGGAAGGAGACCCAGTACTTC. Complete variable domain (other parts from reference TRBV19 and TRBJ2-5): DGGITQSPKYLFRKEGQNVTLSCEQNLNHDAMYWYRQDPGQGLRLIYYSQIVNDFQKGDIAEGYSVSREKKESFPLTVTSAQKNPTAFYLCASSILSGRGKETQYFGPGTRLLVL.

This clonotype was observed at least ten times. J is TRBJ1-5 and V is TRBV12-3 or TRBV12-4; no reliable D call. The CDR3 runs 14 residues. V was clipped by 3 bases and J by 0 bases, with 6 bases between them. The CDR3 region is CASSFGDSNQPQHF. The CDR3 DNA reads TGTGCCAGCAGTTTCGGAGATAGCAATCAGCCCCAGCATTTT.

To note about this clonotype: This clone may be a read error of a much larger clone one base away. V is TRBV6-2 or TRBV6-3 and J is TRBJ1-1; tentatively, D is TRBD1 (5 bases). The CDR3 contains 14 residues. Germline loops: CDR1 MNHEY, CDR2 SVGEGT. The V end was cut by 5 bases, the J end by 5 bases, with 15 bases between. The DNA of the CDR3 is TGTGCCAGCAGTAGCCGGACGGCAGGGACTGAAGCTTTCTTT. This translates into CASSSRTAGTEAFF.

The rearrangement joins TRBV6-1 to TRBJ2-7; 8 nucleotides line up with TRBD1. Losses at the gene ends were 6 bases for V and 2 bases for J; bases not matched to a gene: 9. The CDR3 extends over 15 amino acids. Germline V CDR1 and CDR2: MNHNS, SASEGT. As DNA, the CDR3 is TGTGCCAGCAGCCCTTGGGGACAGGCTGCCTACGAGCAGTACTTC. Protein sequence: CASSPWGQAAYEQYF.

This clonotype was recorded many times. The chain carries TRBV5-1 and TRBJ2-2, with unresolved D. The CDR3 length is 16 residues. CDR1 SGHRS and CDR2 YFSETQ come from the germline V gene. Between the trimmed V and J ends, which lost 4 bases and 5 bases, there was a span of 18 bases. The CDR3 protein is CASSPTSSLRTGELFF. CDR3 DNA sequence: TGCGCCAGCAGCCCGACGTCCTCCCTGAGGACCGGGGAGCTGTTTTTT.

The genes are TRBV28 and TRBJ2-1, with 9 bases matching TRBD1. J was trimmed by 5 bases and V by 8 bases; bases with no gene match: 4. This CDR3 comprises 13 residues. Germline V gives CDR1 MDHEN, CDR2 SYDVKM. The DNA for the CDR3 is TGTGCCAGCGGACAGGGGCCCCACAATGAGCAGTTCTTC. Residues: CASGQGPHNEQFF.

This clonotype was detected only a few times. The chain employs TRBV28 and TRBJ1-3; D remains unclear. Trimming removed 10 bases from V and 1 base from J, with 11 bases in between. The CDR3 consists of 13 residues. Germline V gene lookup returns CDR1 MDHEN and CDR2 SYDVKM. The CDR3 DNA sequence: TGTGCCACCCAGCGAAGTTCTGGAAACACCATATATTTT. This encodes CATQRSSGNTIYF.